The rows below give T cell receptor beta chains drawn from one sample of a study of long-term antiretroviral therapy in people with HIV. Using immunoSEQ multiplex PCR, the repertoire was profiled, and TCRdb retains in-frame clones only, with some absent. The sample lists approximately 21,000 clones; roughly 80% were seen once. Sequencing was performed on unsorted PBMCs, taken roughly 5.7 years after starting antiretroviral therapy. All receptors derive from a young man with HIV. CDR3s include the opening cysteine and the closing phenylalanine or tryptophan. D genes are given only for firm matches.

>TRBV7-3|TRBJ2-1|.
TGTGCCAGCAGCTTAACCCCACAGGTTTCCTACAATGAGCAGTTCTTC
CASSLTPQVSYNEQFF
>TRBV7-2|TRBJ2-1|TRBD2
TGTGCCAGCAGCACCGGGACTAGCGGGGGGATCTCCTACAATGAGCAGTTCTTC
CASSTGTSGGISYNEQFF
>TRBV5-1|TRBJ1-1|TRBD1
TGCGCCAGCAGCTTGGCCGGGACAGGGTCGTGGAGCACTGAAGCTTTCTTT
CASSLAGTGSWSTEAFF
>TRBV5-1|TRBJ2-7|.
TGCGCCAGCAGCTTGGGAGCGGCGGGCCCTTCCTACGAGCAGTACTTC
CASSLGAAGPSYEQYF
>TRBV25-1|TRBJ2-7|.
TGTGCCAGCAGTGAAACGTCTATCTTAGGCTACGAGCAGTACTTC
CASSETSILGYEQYF
>TRBV4-2|TRBJ1-5|.
TGTGCCAGCAGCAACTGGGATGACAATCAGCCCCAGCATTTT
CASSNWDDNQPQHF
>TRBV9|TRBJ2-1|TRBD2
TGTGCCAGCAACAGCGGGGGAGACAATGAGCAGTTCTTC
CASNSGGDNEQFF
>TRBV11-2|TRBJ1-3|.
TGTGCCAGCAGCATACCGGGACACCCTCAGCCGGACACCATATATTTT
CASSIPGHPQPDTIYF
>TRBV28|TRBJ1-5|TRBD1
TGTGCCAGCAGGGTCAGGACAGGACGCAATCAGCCCCAGCATTTT
CASRVRTGRNQPQHF
>TRBV4-3|TRBJ2-1|TRBD1
TGCGCCAGCAGCCAAGGGGGACAGGGGGGAAGCAATGAGCAGTTCTTC
CASSQGGQGGSNEQFF
>TRBV4-1|TRBJ2-2|.
TGCGCCAGCAGCTCCACGGGCTGGGATCTAGCCGGGGAGCTGTTTTTT
CASSSTGWDLAGELFF
>TRBV9|TRBJ2-3|TRBD2
TGTGCCAGCAGCGTAGAATTTGGGGCTAGCGGGAGTAAGACAGATACGCAGTATTTT
CASSVEFGASGSKTDTQYF
>TRBV7-6|TRBJ2-3|.
TGTGCCAGCGGAGATACGCAGTATTTT
CASGDTQYF
>TRBV28|TRBJ1-5|.
TGTGCCAGCAGTTCCGCTAAAGGGACGGGAAATCAGCCCCAGCATTTT
CASSSAKGTGNQPQHF